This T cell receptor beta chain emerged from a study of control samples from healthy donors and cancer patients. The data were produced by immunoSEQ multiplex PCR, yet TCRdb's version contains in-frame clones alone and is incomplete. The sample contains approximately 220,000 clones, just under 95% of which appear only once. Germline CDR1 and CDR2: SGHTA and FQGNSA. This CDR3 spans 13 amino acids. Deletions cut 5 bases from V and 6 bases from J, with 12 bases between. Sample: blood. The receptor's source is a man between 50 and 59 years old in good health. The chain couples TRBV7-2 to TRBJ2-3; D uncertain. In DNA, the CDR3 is TGTGCCAGCAGCCCCCGGACGTGGGATACGCAGTATTTT. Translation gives CASSPRTWDTQYF.